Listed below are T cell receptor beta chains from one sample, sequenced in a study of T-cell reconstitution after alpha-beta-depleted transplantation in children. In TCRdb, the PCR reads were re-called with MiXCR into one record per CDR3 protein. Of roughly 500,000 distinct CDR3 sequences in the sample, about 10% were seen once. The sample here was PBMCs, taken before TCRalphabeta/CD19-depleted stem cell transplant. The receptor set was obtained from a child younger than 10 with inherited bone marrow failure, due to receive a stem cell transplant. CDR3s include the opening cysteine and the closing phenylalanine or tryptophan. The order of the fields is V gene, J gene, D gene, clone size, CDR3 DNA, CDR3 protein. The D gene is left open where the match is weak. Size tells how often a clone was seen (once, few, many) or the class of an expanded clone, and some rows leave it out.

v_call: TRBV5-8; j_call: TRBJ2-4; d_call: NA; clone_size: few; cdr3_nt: TGTGCCAGCAGCTTGGTCTCCGCAGCGTGGGCAAAACACATTCAGTACTTC; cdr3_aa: CASSLVSAAWAKHIQYF
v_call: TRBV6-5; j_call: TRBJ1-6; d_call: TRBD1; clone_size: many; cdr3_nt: TGTGCCAGCAGTTACTGGACAGGGGCCTATAATTCACCCCTCCACTTT; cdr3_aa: CASSYWTGAYNSPLHF
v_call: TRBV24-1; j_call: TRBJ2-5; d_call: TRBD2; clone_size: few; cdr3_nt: TGTGCCACCAGTGACCCCGCCGGGACTATGGCGACCCAGTACTTC; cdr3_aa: CATSDPAGTMATQYF
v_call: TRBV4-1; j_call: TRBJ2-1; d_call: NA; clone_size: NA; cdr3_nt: TGCGCCAGCAGCCAAGTTGCTAGGTTCGGTGAGCAGTTCTTC; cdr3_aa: CASSQVARFGEQFF
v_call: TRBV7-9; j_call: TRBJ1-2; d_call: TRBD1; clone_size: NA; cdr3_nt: TGTGCCAGCAGCTTGCTACCGCTACAGGGGGCTCAAGGCTACACCTTC; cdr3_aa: CASSLLPLQGAQGYTF
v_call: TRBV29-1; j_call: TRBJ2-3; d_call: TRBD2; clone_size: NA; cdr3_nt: TGCAGCGTTGAAGTCAGGACTAGCGACCCCACAGATACGCCGTATTTT; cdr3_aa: CSVEVRTSDPTDTPYF
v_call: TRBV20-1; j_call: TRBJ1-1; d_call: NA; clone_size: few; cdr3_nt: TGCAGTGCTAGAGAATTTGAAGGGCTGAACACTGAAGCTTTCTTT; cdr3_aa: CSAREFEGLNTEAFF
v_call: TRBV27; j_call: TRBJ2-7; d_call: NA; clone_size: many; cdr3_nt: TGTGCCAGCAGTTTATCGGCCGGGACTTCCCACTACGAGCAGTACTTC; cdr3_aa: CASSLSAGTSHYEQYF
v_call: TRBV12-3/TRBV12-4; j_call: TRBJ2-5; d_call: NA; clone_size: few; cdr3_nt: TGTGCCAGCAGTTTAGAGGCAGGGAAAGAGACCCAGTACTTC; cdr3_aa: CASSLEAGKETQYF
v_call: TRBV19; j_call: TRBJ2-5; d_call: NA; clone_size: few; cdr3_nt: TGTGCCAGTAGTATGGGCGGGACAGCGTTGGAGACCCAGTACTTC; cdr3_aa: CASSMGGTALETQYF
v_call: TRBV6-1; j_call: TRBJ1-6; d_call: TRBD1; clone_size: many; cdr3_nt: TGTGCCAGCAATCCGTTAACAGGGGGTGTTAAGGGTTCACCCCTCCACTTT; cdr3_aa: CASNPLTGGVKGSPLHF